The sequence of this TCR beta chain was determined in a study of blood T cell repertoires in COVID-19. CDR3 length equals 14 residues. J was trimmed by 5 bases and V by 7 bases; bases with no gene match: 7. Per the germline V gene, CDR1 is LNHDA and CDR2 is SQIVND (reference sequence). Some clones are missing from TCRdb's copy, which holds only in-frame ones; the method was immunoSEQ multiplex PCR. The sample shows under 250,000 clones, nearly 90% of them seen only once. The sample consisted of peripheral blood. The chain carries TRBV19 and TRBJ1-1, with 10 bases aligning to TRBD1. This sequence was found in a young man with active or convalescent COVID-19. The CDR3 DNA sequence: TGTGCCAGTAAAAGACAGGGGGCGGAAACTGAAGCTTTCTTT. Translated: CASKRQGAETEAFF.